These 29 T cell receptor beta chains share one sample of origin, sequenced in a study of cytomegalovirus exposure and HLA in healthy donors (dated by TCRdb to the late 2010s). The library was produced with the immunoSEQ multiplex PCR assay. This immuneACCESS table, as held by TCRdb, lists in-frame sequences with V and J called but not all clones. Of the missing ones, under half trace to an unresolved V gene in checked studies; the others have no known cause. The sample data list 57,000 or so clones, and 75% to 95% of these were observed just once. The top ten constitute about 2.2% of the sample. Sequencing input: PBMCs. These TCRs come from a woman aged 30 to 39 in good health and CMV-seronegative.

The chain joins TRBV5-1 to TRBJ2-3, with 8 nucleotides matching TRBD2. V was clipped by 8 bases and J by 5 bases; unmatched bases: 4. Germline V gene lookup returns CDR1 SGHRS and CDR2 YFSETQ. This CDR3 has 12 residues. CDR3 amino acids: CASRAGVDTQYF. The CDR3, as DNA: TGCGCCAGTCGAGCGGGGGTAGATACGCAGTATTTT.

CDR3 loop: CASSRQGYDTEAFF. Written as DNA, the CDR3 is TGTGCCAGCAGTCGACAGGGGTATGACACTGAAGCTTTCTTT. The V gene is TRBV5-6, the J gene TRBJ1-1, with 8 positions matching TRBD1. Germline CDR1 and CDR2: SGHDT and YYEEEE. CDR3 size: 14 residues. After removal of 5 bases from V and 3 bases from J, the junction contained 6 bases not matched to a gene.

This rearrangement joins TRBV28 to TRBJ2-7, with TRBD2 identical over 12 bases. The CDR3 length is 14 residues. Per the germline V gene, CDR1 is MDHEN and CDR2 is SYDVKM. V lost 6 bases and J lost 4; bases outside the gene matches: 4. DNA of the CDR3: TGTGCCAGCAGCAGACTAGCGGGGGCTTACGAGCAGTACTTC. It translates to CASSRLAGAYEQYF.

V usage is TRBV5-1 and J usage is TRBJ2-1; 11 bases line up with TRBD2. The germline CDR1 and CDR2 sequences are SGHRS and YFSETQ. With 1 base clipped from V and 4 bases from J, the junction kept 4 bases outside the gene matches. The CDR3 length is 16 residues. The CDR3 DNA follows: TGCGCCAGCAGCTTGAACGGACTAGCGGGTTACAATGAGCAGTTCTTC. Amino acids: CASSLNGLAGYNEQFF.

The V call is TRBV2, the J call TRBJ1-3; no definite D call. V was pared by 7 bases and J by 2 bases, with 6 bases between. This CDR3 comprises 12 residues. Germline V gives CDR1 SNHLY, CDR2 FYNNEI. CDR3 nucleotide sequence: TGTGCCAGCAACCGGGCTGGAAACACCATATATTTT. Amino acids: CASNRAGNTIYF.

The V call is TRBV5-6, the J call TRBJ2-5; TRBD2 matches at 10 bases. CDR1 and CDR2 from the germline V gene are SGHDT and YYEEEE. V was clipped by 3 bases and J by 2 bases; unmatched bases: 4. The CDR3 runs 15 residues. The CDR3 coding sequence is TGTGCCAGCAGCTCCGGGACTAGCGAACAAGAGACCCAGTACTTC. Translation gives CASSSGTSEQETQYF. The full variable domain, rest sourced from reference TRBV5-6 and TRBJ2-5, is DAGVTQSPTHLIKTRGQQVTLRCSPKSGHDTVSWYQQALGQGPQFIFQYYEEEERQRGNFPDRFSGHQFPNYSSELNVNALLLGDSALYLCASSSGTSEQETQYFGPGTRLLVL.

V and J are TRBV10-3 and TRBJ1-2, with 10 bases fitting TRBD1. CDR3 length equals 13 residues. CDR1 and CDR2 from the germline V gene are ENHRY and SYGVKD. Unmatched junction bases numbered 8, after V lost 10 bases and J lost 6 bases. The CDR3, as DNA: TGTGCCACAACCTCAGGACAGGGGGATGGCTACACCTTC. Its translation: CATTSGQGDGYTF.

The chain uses TRBV6-4 and TRBJ2-2; 8 bases match TRBD2. V lost 3 bases and J lost 2; bases outside the gene matches: 2. The germline gives CDR1 MRHNA, CDR2 SNTAGT. The CDR3 has 15 amino acids. The CDR3 DNA reads TGTGCCAGCAGTGAACTAGCGGATAACACCGGGGAGCTGTTTTTT. The encoded protein is CASSELADNTGELFF.

As concerns this clone: An end of the junction differs from the germline gene, which may be a read error. The genes are TRBV7-7 and TRBJ2-2; unclear D gene. CDR3 length: 14 amino acids. Germline V CDR1 and CDR2: SSHAT, FNYEAQ (reference sequence). CDR3 DNA: TGTGCTAGCAGCCCTAGACTTAACACCGGGGAGCTGTTTTTT. Protein product: CASSPRLNTGELFF.

This clone has a single count. The chain is built from TRBV25-1 and TRBJ1-2; perhaps TRBD1 as D (6 bases). Trimming took 3 bases from V and 3 from J, leaving 14 bases between them. Germline V gene data show CDR1 as MGHDK and CDR2 as SYGVNS. The CDR3 is made up of 15 amino acids. CDR3 protein: CASSDSGRGHYGYTF. DNA for the CDR3: TGTGCCAGCAGTGATTCTGGCAGGGGCCACTATGGCTACACCTTC.

V and J are TRBV30 and TRBJ2-1, with TRBD2 matching 14 bases. CDR3 size: 18 residues. Unmatched junction bases numbered 12, after V lost 0 bases and J lost 8 bases. From germline, CDR1 is GTSNPN and CDR2 SVGIG (reference sequence). CDR3 sequence (DNA): TGTGCCTGGAGTGTTGGACTAGCGGGAGGTGGGGTTTCGGATGAGCAGTTCTTC. Translated, it gives CAWSVGLAGGGVSDEQFF.

The chain couples TRBV6-1 to TRBJ1-1; TRBD1 matches 9 bases. The germline gives CDR1 MNHNS, CDR2 SASEGT. CDR3 length: 15 amino acids. Losses at the gene ends were 5 bases for V and 3 bases for J; bases not matched to a gene: 7. The CDR3 sequence: CASSNDRGTHTEAFF. CDR3 nucleotide sequence: TGTGCCAGCAGTAACGACAGGGGGACCCACACTGAAGCTTTCTTT.

The gene calls are TRBV5-1 and TRBJ2-7; 10 bases are a match to TRBD2. The CDR3 consists of 18 residues. From germline, CDR1 is SGHRS and CDR2 YFSETQ. V lost 4 bases, J lost 0 bases, and 13 bases stayed unmatched. CDR3 region: CASSPALGLAGASYEQYF. The CDR3 DNA follows: TGCGCCAGCAGCCCCGCCTTGGGGCTAGCGGGAGCCTCCTACGAGCAGTACTTC.

The CDR3 nucleotides read TGTGCCAGCGGACTTAGTAGCGGGACGGAGCAGTTCTTC. Amino acid sequence: CASGLSSGTEQFF. The rearrangement uses TRBV6-1 and TRBJ2-1; 8 nucleotides align to TRBD2. The length of the CDR3 is 13 residues. Germline CDR1 and CDR2: MNHNS and SASEGT. V shed 8 bases, J shed 10 bases, and the junction held 10 bases outside the gene matches.

V gene TRBV6-6 combines with J gene TRBJ2-5; perhaps TRBD1 as D (6 bases). The V end was cut by 7 bases, the J end by 2 bases, with 17 bases between. The CDR3 sequence is 15 residues long. The germline V gene encodes CDR1 MNHNY and CDR2 SVGAGI (reference sequence). CDR3 region: CASTTPATGQETQYF. The CDR3 nucleotides are TGTGCCAGCACCACTCCGGCGACAGGACAAGAGACCCAGTACTTC.

The chain recombines TRBV13 with TRBJ2-3, with 8 bases aligning to TRBD2. From germline, CDR1 is PRHDT and CDR2 FYEKMQ (reference sequence). The V and J ends lost 1 base and 4 bases, in that order; junction bases with no gene match: 4. The CDR3 has 15 residues. The CDR3 coding sequence is TGTGCCAGCAGCTTAGCGGGAGGGTTGTCAGATACGCAGTATTTT. It yields the protein CASSLAGGLSDTQYF.

The chain recombines TRBV13 with TRBJ2-7, with a possible D match to TRBD1 (5 bases). Germline values: CDR1 PRHDT, CDR2 FYEKMQ (reference sequence). Trimming cost V 5 bases and J 6 bases, with 8 bases left between them. This CDR3 spans 11 amino acids. The CDR3 is CASSDRSEQYF. For the CDR3, the DNA is TGTGCCAGCAGCGACAGATCCGAGCAGTACTTC.

This chain uses TRBV14 with TRBJ2-5, with a possible D match to TRBD2 (6 bases). Deletions cut 5 bases from V and 5 bases from J, with 18 bases between. CDR3 length: 15 amino acids. CDR1 is SGHDN and CDR2 is FVKESK in the germline V gene. In DNA form, the CDR3 reads TGTGCCAGCAGCTATGGCACTAGCTTGAAGGAGACCCAGTACTTC. Amino acid sequence: CASSYGTSLKETQYF.

The V call is TRBV18, the J call TRBJ1-2; 8 nucleotides line up with TRBD1. J lost 4 bases, V lost 4 bases, and 2 bases had no gene match. CDR3 size: 13 residues. Germline V gene data show CDR1 as KGHSH and CDR2 as LQKENI. As DNA, the CDR3 is TGTGCCAGCTCACTGCAGGGGGCCTATGGCTACACCTTC. Protein sequence: CASSLQGAYGYTF. The full variable domain, rest sourced from reference TRBV18 and TRBJ1-2, is NAGVMQNPRHLVRRRGQEARLRCSPMKGHSHVYWYRQLPEEGLKFMVYLQKENIIDESGMPKERFSAEFPKEGPSILRIQQVVRGDSAAYFCASSLQGAYGYTFGSGTRLTVV.

The count of this clone is one. The CDR3 DNA is TGTGCCAGTATCGAACAGGGCGATCCCGGAAACACCATATATTTT. It yields the protein CASIEQGDPGNTIYF. This rearrangement joins TRBV19 to TRBJ1-3; TRBD1 might be the D (6 bases). Germline CDR1 and CDR2: LNHDA and SQIVND (reference sequence). The CDR3 totals 15 residues. The ends were cut back, 7 bases at V and 4 bases at J, with 17 bases in the middle.

J is TRBJ2-1 and V is TRBV7-9, with TRBD2 matching over 9 bases. With 4 bases clipped from V and 5 bases from J, the junction kept 18 bases outside the gene matches. Germline CDR1 SEHNR, CDR2 FQNEAQ (reference sequence). The length of the CDR3 is 19 residues. The CDR3 here is CASSSTFQRGVSRDNEQFF. DNA of the CDR3: TGTGCCAGCAGCTCGACTTTCCAGCGGGGGGTGTCTCGTGACAATGAGCAGTTCTTC.

The V gene is TRBV30, the J gene TRBJ1-5; TRBD1 agrees at 7 bases. Germline-derived CDR1 and CDR2 are GTSNPN and SVGIG (reference sequence). CDR3 length: 15 amino acids. Losses at the gene ends were 5 bases for V and 2 bases for J; bases not matched to a gene: 9. The CDR3 sequence is CAWRQGIRGNQPQHF. CDR3 bases: TGTGCCTGGCGACAGGGTATCCGAGGCAATCAGCCCCAGCATTTT.

This sequence joins TRBV6-1 and TRBJ1-2, with 9 bases matching TRBD1. The ends lost 2 bases at V and 6 bases at J; junction bases unmatched: 7. This CDR3 spans 15 amino acids. The germline V gene has CDR1 MNHNS and CDR2 SASEGT. The CDR3, as DNA: TGTGCCAGCAGTGAATACCCCGGGACAGGGAATGGCTACACCTTC. Translating gives CASSEYPGTGNGYTF.

The V call is TRBV6-5, the J call TRBJ2-2, with unresolved D. Per the germline V gene, CDR1 is MNHEY and CDR2 is SVGAGI. The CDR3 sequence is 11 residues long. Trimming left V 3 bases short and J 8 bases short, with 4 bases between. CDR3 DNA: TGTGCCAGCAGTTATCAGGGGGAGCTGTTTTTT. Translation: CASSYQGELFF.

The rearrangement uses TRBV7-9 and TRBJ1-1; D possibly corresponds to TRBD1 (5 bases). Germline CDR1 is SEHNR and CDR2 is FQNEAQ (reference sequence). The CDR3 spans 12 residues. With 1 base removed from V and 11 bases from J, the gap between germline ends came to 11 bases. This CDR3 reads CASSLEDIVAFF. The CDR3 nucleotides read TGTGCCAGCAGCTTAGAGGACATTGTGGCTTTCTTT.

J is TRBJ1-1 and V is TRBV11-1, with D maybe TRBD1 (5 bases). Trimming stripped 3 bases from V and 4 bases from J, with 12 bases between. This CDR3 spans 14 amino acids. CDR1 is SGHAT, CDR2 FQDESV, per germline (reference sequence). CDR3 in amino acids: CASSFLDTGTEAFF. CDR3 DNA sequence: TGTGCCAGCAGCTTCCTGGACACAGGCACTGAAGCTTTCTTT.

The V and J genes are TRBV11-1 and TRBJ1-4; no clear D. Germline V CDR1 and CDR2: SGHAT, FQDESV (reference sequence). The CDR3 is 14 amino acids. V lost 3 bases to trimming and J lost 3 bases, with 8 bases between them. CDR3 nucleotides: TGTGCCAGCAGCTTCGGGGAGGCTAATGAAAAACTGTTTTTT. This codes for CASSFGEANEKLFF.

The gene calls are TRBV4-2 and TRBJ1-1; possibly TRBD1 for D (6 bases). Trimming pared 1 base from V and 2 bases from J, leaving 17 bases between. Looked up from germline, CDR1 is LGHNA and CDR2 is YNFKEQ. This CDR3 spans 17 amino acids. CDR3 DNA sequence: TGTGCCAGCAGCCAAGGGCAGGGGCCACAACCAAACACTGAAGCTTTCTTT. It translates to CASSQGQGPQPNTEAFF.

V and J are TRBV13 and TRBJ2-1; 8 nucleotides match TRBD2. Germline V lookup: CDR1 PRHDT, CDR2 FYEKMQ (reference sequence). J lost 7 bases, V lost 0 bases, and 14 bases had no gene match. CDR3 length: 18 amino acids. The DNA for the CDR3 is TGTGCCAGCAGCTTAGGGGCGGAAGCGGGAGACTTGGGTAATGAGCAGTTCTTC. Residues: CASSLGAEAGDLGNEQFF.